What follows are 14 T cell receptor beta chains derived from one specimen sequenced in a study of tumor-infiltrating lymphocytes in localized non-small cell lung cancer. Profiling relied on immunoSEQ multiplex PCR, and the TCRdb table lists in-frame clones only, not all of them. Of 15,000 to 20,000 clones in the sample, less than 55% were seen once. The specimen was lung tumor tissue. These TCRs come from a human donor with non-small cell lung cancer.

This clone turned up a few times. The chain employs TRBV6-5 and TRBJ2-7, with 10 bases aligning to TRBD1. The CDR3 runs 14 residues. Per germline, CDR1 MNHEY and CDR2 SVGAGI. V gave up 6 bases and J gave up 1 base; unmatched junction bases: 3. CDR3 loop: CASSRTGGSYEQYF. The CDR3 nucleotides are TGTGCCAGCAGCAGGACAGGGGGGTCCTACGAGCAGTACTTC.

This clone came up once. The chain recombines TRBV5-6 with TRBJ2-3; 13 positions agree with TRBD2. V lost 7 bases, J lost 7 bases, and 6 bases stayed unmatched. This CDR3 spans 14 amino acids. Germline-derived CDR1 and CDR2 are SGHDT and YYEEEE. CDR3 residues: CASGLAGVQNTQYF. For the CDR3, the DNA is TGTGCCAGCGGACTAGCGGGGGTTCAGAATACGCAGTATTTT.

This clone was seen at least ten times. This chain joins TRBV10-3 and TRBJ2-7; D not certain. V dropped 5 bases and J dropped 3 bases, with 14 bases sitting between them. Germline V CDR1 and CDR2: ENHRY, SYGVKD. CDR3 length: 14 residues. The CDR3 DNA is TGTGCCATCAGTCAGGATGGGGAAGTCTACGAGCAGTACTTC. Amino acids: CAISQDGEVYEQYF.

Sample share makes this clone medium-sized. The rearrangement links TRBV19 to TRBJ2-2, with D possibly being TRBD1 (5 bases). Trimming stripped 4 bases from V and 4 bases from J, with 10 bases between. Germline CDR1 is LNHDA and CDR2 is SQIVND (reference sequence). The CDR3 consists of 14 residues. The CDR3 reads CASSTTGLTGELFF. The DNA for the CDR3 is TGTGCCAGTAGTACCACAGGTCTCACCGGGGAGCTGTTTTTT.

The chain has TRBV11-2 and TRBJ2-7, with D unclear. CDR1 is SGHAT, CDR2 FQNNGV, per germline. This CDR3 has 12 residues. Trimming removed 1 base at V and 2 bases at J, with 3 bases between. This CDR3 reads CASSLVPYEQYF. In nucleotides, the CDR3 is TGTGCCAGCAGCTTAGTCCCCTACGAGCAGTACTTC.

The chain combines TRBV7-3 with TRBJ1-2, with 8 positions matching TRBD1. The CDR3 has 15 amino acids. Losses at the gene ends were 5 bases for V and 8 bases for J; bases not matched to a gene: 13. Germline assignment: CDR1 SGHTA and CDR2 FQGTGA. CDR3 sequence: CASSPQQGDPQGYTF. The CDR3 DNA reads as TGTGCCAGCAGCCCTCAACAGGGGGATCCCCAAGGCTACACCTTC. The variable domain in full, completed from reference TRBV7-3 and TRBJ1-2, reads GAGVSQTPSNKVTEKGKYVELRCDPISGHTALYWYRQSLGQGPEFLIYFQGTGAADDSGLPNDRFFAVRPEGSVSTLKIQRTERGDSAVYLCASSPQQGDPQGYTFGSGTRLTVV.

The chain employs TRBV11-2 and TRBJ2-7, with 12 positions matching TRBD2. The CDR3 is made up of 15 amino acids. V was pared by 3 bases and J by 6 bases, with 6 bases of the junction left unmatched. The germline gives CDR1 SGHAT, CDR2 FQNNGV. CDR3 amino acids: CASSFDLAGGREQYF. The CDR3 bases are TGTGCCAGCAGCTTCGACCTAGCGGGGGGGCGCGAGCAGTACTTC.

The rearrangement joins TRBV10-2 to TRBJ1-6; D remains ambiguous. This CDR3 has 13 amino acids. From germline, CDR1 is WSHSY and CDR2 SAAADI. V was trimmed by 2 bases and J by 8 bases, leaving 7 bases between them. This CDR3 is CASSENGYSPLHF. CDR3 nucleotide sequence: TGCGCCAGCAGTGAGAACGGTTATTCACCCCTCCACTTT.

V is TRBV11-3 and J is TRBJ1-1, with D uncertain. V was pared by 5 bases and J by 5 bases, with 12 bases between. This CDR3 comprises 13 residues. Looked up from germline, CDR1 is SGHNT and CDR2 is YENEEA. DNA of the CDR3: TGTGCCAGCAGCCGTGAAATGGAGACTGAAGCTTTCTTT. Its translation: CASSREMETEAFF.

This clone occurred many times. This sequence joins TRBV6-5 and TRBJ1-1, with D uncertain. Between the trimmed V and J ends, which lost 6 bases and 4 bases, there was a span of 15 bases. CDR3 length equals 14 residues. Germline V gene data show CDR1 as MNHEY and CDR2 as SVGAGI. The CDR3 nucleotides read TGTGCCAGCAGCCACGAGAGACGGACCACTGAAGCTTTCTTT. It yields the protein CASSHERRTTEAFF.

This clone was seen only a few times. J is TRBJ2-7 and V is TRBV20-1; D ambiguous. Trimming took off 2 bases at V and 5 bases at J, with 7 bases between the two ends. Per germline, CDR1 DFQATT and CDR2 SNEGSKA (reference sequence). The CDR3 has 11 amino acids. The CDR3 protein is CSARNHDEQYF. The CDR3 DNA sequence: TGCAGTGCTAGAAACCACGACGAGCAGTACTTC.

This clone was detected ten times or more. This chain connects TRBV7-8 to TRBJ2-2; D gene uncertain. The CDR3 totals 13 residues. Germline values: CDR1 SGHVS, CDR2 FQNEAQ. V was pared by 3 bases and J by 1 base, with 3 bases between. In nucleotides, the CDR3 is TGTGCCAGCAGCTTCGGGAACACCGGGGAGCTGTTTTTT. Protein product: CASSFGNTGELFF.

Regarding this clone: A junction end diverges from the germline sequence, so it may reflect a read error. This chain uses TRBV7-7 with TRBJ2-3; 7 bases are shared with TRBD1. The CDR3 sequence is 14 residues long. CDR1 and CDR2 (germline): SSHAT, FNYEAQ (reference sequence). CDR3 residues: CASSLEGAGDTQYF. Written as DNA, the CDR3 is TGTGCTAGCAGCTTAGAGGGGGCAGGGGATACGCAGTATTTT.

This clone showed up just a few times. This chain joins TRBV28 and TRBJ2-1; TRBD2 matches at 10 bases. The trim removed 5 bases at V and 4 bases at J, leaving 2 bases unmatched. The CDR3 is 14 residues long. Looked up from germline, CDR1 is MDHEN and CDR2 is SYDVKM. CDR3 sequence reads: CASSLLAGYNEQFF. As DNA, the CDR3 is TGTGCCAGCAGTCTACTAGCGGGGTACAATGAGCAGTTCTTC.